These 32 T cell receptor beta chains were all obtained from the same sample, sequenced in a study of blood T cell repertoires in COVID-19. The data were produced by immunoSEQ multiplex PCR, yet TCRdb's version contains in-frame clones alone and is incomplete. Among about 280,000 clones listed, 83% were seen once. Sequences were obtained from peripheral blood. The receptors come from a woman aged 45 to 65 who had recovered from COVID-19.

The V gene is TRBV5-1, the J gene TRBJ2-3; 9 bases are shared with TRBD1. In germline, CDR1 is SGHRS, CDR2 YFSETQ. This CDR3 contains 14 residues. V dropped 5 bases and J dropped 4; count of bases not matched to a gene: 5. In DNA, the CDR3 is TGCGCCAGCAGACTCGGGACAGGGTCAGATACGCAGTATTTT. This sequence encodes CASRLGTGSDTQYF.

This clone is labeled as large. The rearrangement joins TRBV11-2 to TRBJ2-5; possibly TRBD1 for D (5 bases). Between the trimmed V and J ends, which lost 2 bases and 1 base, there was a span of 11 bases. The CDR3 totals 15 residues. CDR1 SGHAT and CDR2 FQNNGV come from the germline V gene. CDR3 nucleotides: TGTGCCAGCAGCTTATTCCAGGGCCCCCAAGAGACCCAGTACTTC. This sequence encodes CASSLFQGPQETQYF.

The chain recombines TRBV20-1 with TRBJ2-3; 7 bases are shared with TRBD2. Germline CDR1 reads DFQATT; CDR2 reads SNEGSKA (reference sequence). The junction had 3 bases not matched to a gene; V was cut back by 3 bases and J by 3 bases. The CDR3 spans 13 residues. DNA for the CDR3: TGCAGTGCTAGTGGGGGAGGGACAGATACGCAGTATTTT. It translates to CSASGGGTDTQYF.

The gene calls are TRBV30 and TRBJ2-7; 7 bases align to TRBD2. V trimming: 3 bases; J trimming: 5 bases; junction bases outside the gene matches: 13. CDR1 and CDR2 (germline): GTSNPN, SVGIG (reference sequence). This CDR3 is built from 15 residues. CDR3: CAWRHAPAGRDEQYF. CDR3 in DNA: TGTGCCTGGAGACACGCACCAGCGGGAAGGGACGAGCAGTACTTC.

The chain joins TRBV10-3 to TRBJ2-2; 9 bases are shared with TRBD2. The germline CDR1 and CDR2 sequences are ENHRY and SYGVKD. This CDR3 is 16 amino acids long. After removal of 7 bases from V and 7 bases from J, the junction contained 13 bases not matched to a gene. CDR3 amino acids: CAIIPGGGRADGELFF. The CDR3 nucleotides are TGTGCCATCATTCCCGGTGGCGGGAGGGCCGACGGGGAGCTGTTTTTT.

This clone was seen a handful of times. The chain carries TRBV9 and TRBJ2-2; 12 bases are shared with TRBD2. The J segment lost 6 bases and the V segment lost 5 bases, leaving 5 bases of the junction unmatched. CDR1 and CDR2 (germline): SGDLS, YYNGEE. The CDR3 has 15 amino acids. The CDR3 DNA reads TGTGCCAGCAGTCTAGCGGGGGGGCTCGCCGGGGAGCTGTTTTTT. As protein: CASSLAGGLAGELFF. The entire variable domain, with the rest obtained from reference TRBV9 and TRBJ2-2, is as follows: DSGVTQTPKHLITATGQRVTLRCSPRSGDLSVYWYQQSLDQGLQFLIQYYNGEERAKGNILERFSAQQFPDLHSELNLSSLELGDSALYFCASSLAGGLAGELFFGEGSRLTVL.

This sequence joins TRBV4-3 and TRBJ1-2; D remains unclear. Germline CDR1 LGHNA, CDR2 YSLEER. With 0 bases removed from V and 8 bases from J, the gap between germline ends came to 13 bases. CDR3 length: 14 amino acids. CDR3 protein: CASSQDLGHYGYTF. The CDR3 coding sequence is TGCGCCAGCAGCCAAGATCTTGGGCATTACGGCTACACCTTC.

The chain links TRBV28 to TRBJ2-7; 7 bases fit TRBD1. In germline, CDR1 is MDHEN, CDR2 SYDVKM. The V and J ends lost 7 bases and 4 bases, in that order; junction bases with no gene match: 4. CDR3 size: 12 residues. CDR3 residues: CASKRQGYEQYF. In DNA form, the CDR3 reads TGTGCCAGCAAAAGACAGGGTTACGAGCAGTACTTC.

The rearrangement joins TRBV19 to TRBJ2-7; 10 bases fit TRBD1. From germline, CDR1 is LNHDA and CDR2 SQIVND (reference sequence). V lost 2 bases to trimming and J lost 4 bases; unmatched junction nucleotides: 5. The CDR3 is made up of 15 amino acids. CDR3 in amino acids: CASSISDRGRYEQYF. CDR3 in DNA: TGTGCCAGTAGTATATCAGACAGGGGGCGGTACGAGCAGTACTTC.

There are many counts of this clone. The chain uses TRBV10-3 and TRBJ2-1; TRBD2 matches at 11 bases. Trimming at V came to 2 bases and at J to 7 bases, leaving 4 bases not matched to a gene. The germline V gene has CDR1 ENHRY and CDR2 SYGVKD. The length of the CDR3 is 15 residues. CDR3 in DNA: TGTGCCATCAGTGAGGTGGCTAGCGGGAGGAATGAGCAGTTCTTC. Encoded protein: CAISEVASGRNEQFF.

The genes are TRBV4-2 and TRBJ2-2, with D unclear. The CDR3 consists of 16 residues. Germline V gene lookup returns CDR1 LGHNA and CDR2 YNFKEQ. V lost 4 bases and J 0 bases, leaving 12 bases between the germline ends. DNA of the CDR3: TGTGCCAGCAGCCGGTCAGGCAAGACGAACACCGGGGAGCTGTTTTTT. Residues: CASSRSGKTNTGELFF.

This chain uses TRBV28 with TRBJ2-5; D uncertain. CDR1 is MDHEN and CDR2 is SYDVKM in the germline V gene. Trimming shortened V by 0 bases and J by 4 bases, and 6 bases separated the two germline ends. This CDR3 contains 13 residues. In DNA, the CDR3 is TGTGCCAGCAGTTTATGGGCAACAGAGACCCAGTACTTC. Its translation: CASSLWATETQYF.

This clone appeared a single time. V gene TRBV5-6 combines with J gene TRBJ2-2; D is possibly TRBD1 (6 bases). Germline CDR1 SGHDT, CDR2 YYEEEE. Trimming stripped 0 bases from V and 6 bases from J, with 15 bases between. The CDR3 loop spans 16 amino acids. The CDR3 bases are TGTGCCAGCAGCTTGGGAACAGGGAGTAGGGCCGGGGAGCTGTTTTTT. Translated: CASSLGTGSRAGELFF.

The rearrangement joins TRBV4-2 to TRBJ2-7, with D unclear. The CDR3 spans 15 residues. Germline V gives CDR1 LGHNA, CDR2 YNFKEQ. V was trimmed by 3 bases and J by 1 base, leaving 13 bases between them. The CDR3 protein is CASSHTVSGSYEQYF. In nucleotides, the CDR3 is TGTGCCAGCAGCCACACAGTTTCCGGATCCTACGAGCAGTACTTC.

V gene TRBV28 combines with J gene TRBJ2-6, with a possible D match to TRBD2 (6 bases). V dropped 5 bases and J dropped 3 bases, with 14 bases sitting between them. Germline-derived CDR1 and CDR2 are MDHEN and SYDVKM. There are 16 residues in the CDR3. The CDR3 nucleotides read TGTGCCAGCAGTCCCCCGGGACTTCGTGGGGCCAACGTCCTGACTTTC. This codes for CASSPPGLRGANVLTF.

The genes are TRBV10-3 and TRBJ1-5; D possibly corresponds to TRBD1 (6 bases). The CDR3 extends over 15 amino acids. The germline V and J ends were trimmed by 3 bases and 3 bases, with 12 bases remaining between them. CDR1 and CDR2 from the germline V gene are ENHRY and SYGVKD. CDR3 amino acids: CAISDTRGDNQPQHF. CDR3 nucleotide sequence: TGTGCCATCAGTGATACCAGGGGTGACAATCAGCCCCAGCATTTT.

This rearrangement joins TRBV30 to TRBJ1-2, with 7 nucleotides matching TRBD1. This CDR3 is 13 amino acids long. Germline CDR1 is GTSNPN and CDR2 is SVGIG (reference sequence). V was clipped by 2 bases and J by 8 bases; unmatched bases: 8. CDR3 sequence reads: CAWSTRGLGGYTF. CDR3 in DNA: TGTGCCTGGAGTACAAGGGGGCTGGGGGGCTACACCTTC.

The rearrangement joins TRBV19 to TRBJ1-1; 7 nucleotides align to TRBD1. Germline V gene data show CDR1 as LNHDA and CDR2 as SQIVND (reference sequence). Trimming took 5 bases from V and 11 from J; bases not matched to a gene: 11. The CDR3 spans 13 residues. This CDR3 is CASSAGTALNAFF. The CDR3 nucleotides read TGTGCCAGTAGTGCTGGGACAGCACTGAATGCTTTCTTT.

The chain recombines TRBV2 with TRBJ2-5, with 7 bases aligning to TRBD2. Germline CDR1 is SNHLY and CDR2 is FYNNEI. This CDR3 spans 16 amino acids. The V segment lost 5 bases and the J segment 5 bases; nucleotides outside the gene matches: 14. Here the CDR3 DNA reads TGTGCCAGCAGTTGGCCCCAGCGGGGTACGTGGGAGACCCAGTACTTC. Amino acid sequence: CASSWPQRGTWETQYF.

This chain connects TRBV28 to TRBJ1-2; perhaps TRBD1 as D (6 bases). Germline CDR1 MDHEN, CDR2 SYDVKM. V shed 4 bases and J shed 4 bases, with 13 bases lying between them. The CDR3 is 14 amino acids. The CDR3, as DNA: TGTGCCAGCAGTTCCCATACAGGGCGCTATGGCTACACCTTC. This codes for CASSSHTGRYGYTF.

This clone was recorded only once. This chain uses TRBV4-3 with TRBJ2-7; 9 bases fit TRBD1. The CDR3 is 15 amino acids. Germline CDR1 is LGHNA and CDR2 is YSLEER. After removal of 1 base from V and 2 bases from J, the junction contained 3 bases not matched to a gene. The CDR3 bases are TGCGCCAGCAGCCAAGCCGGGACAGGGCCCTACGAGCAGTACTTC. As protein: CASSQAGTGPYEQYF.

The rearrangement joins TRBV6-5 to TRBJ1-4; maybe TRBD1 (6 bases). Germline values: CDR1 MNHEY, CDR2 SVGAGI. The CDR3 sequence is 15 residues long. V was shortened by 4 bases and J by 1 base, with 10 bases between the two germline ends. The CDR3 protein is CASSSTGKTNEKLFF. As DNA, the CDR3 is TGTGCCAGCAGTTCAACAGGGAAAACTAATGAAAAACTGTTTTTT.

This clone was counted once. This chain links TRBV19 with TRBJ2-3; 8 positions match TRBD1. Germline loops: CDR1 LNHDA, CDR2 SQIVND (reference sequence). This CDR3 region has 15 residues. V shed 6 bases and J 3 bases; nucleotides not matched to a gene: 8. DNA of the CDR3: TGTGCCAGTAGAGAGACAGGGGTAGGGACAGATACGCAGTATTTT. This translates into CASRETGVGTDTQYF.

V is TRBV6-2 or TRBV6-3 and J is TRBJ2-7; D is unresolved. This CDR3 comprises 12 residues. Germline CDR1 is MNHEY and CDR2 is SVGEGT. With 4 bases removed from V and 4 bases from J, the gap between germline ends came to 8 bases. This CDR3 is CASSLWRYEQYF. DNA of the CDR3: TGTGCCAGCAGTTTATGGCGGTACGAGCAGTACTTC.

This clone was seen a handful of times. Other nucleotide sequences in the sample specify the same CDR3. This chain uses TRBV12-3 or TRBV12-4 with TRBJ2-1; D gene ambiguous. CDR3 length: 11 residues. The V and J ends lost 3 bases and 7 bases respectively, with 4 bases between them. The CDR3 DNA follows: TGTGCCAGCAGTTTCCGTAATGAGCAGTTCTTC. It specifies CASSFRNEQFF.

The gene calls are TRBV6-5 and TRBJ1-2, with 9 bases matching TRBD1. Trimming at V came to 6 bases and at J to 2 bases, leaving 7 bases not matched to a gene. Per germline, CDR1 MNHEY and CDR2 SVGAGI. The CDR3 has 15 amino acids. The chain's CDR3 is CASRTTGGNNYGYTF. The DNA of the CDR3 is TGTGCCAGCAGAACCACAGGGGGCAACAACTATGGCTACACCTTC.

The chain uses TRBV9 and TRBJ2-7; 7 nucleotides line up with TRBD2. The CDR3 covers 16 residues. From germline, CDR1 is SGDLS and CDR2 YYNGEE. Trimming took 3 bases from V and 4 from J; bases not matched to a gene: 13. CDR3 region: CASSADPGRNLYEQYF. CDR3 bases: TGTGCCAGCAGCGCCGATCCCGGGAGGAACCTATACGAGCAGTACTTC.

CDR3 in amino acids: CASSGGSLAMNTEAFF. The CDR3 DNA reads TGCGCCAGCAGCGGGGGGTCCTTGGCCATGAACACTGAAGCTTTCTTT. The rearrangement joins TRBV5-1 to TRBJ1-1; D possibly corresponds to TRBD1 (5 bases). CDR3 length: 16 amino acids. Germline assignment: CDR1 SGHRS and CDR2 YFSETQ. Trimming pared 4 bases from V and 0 bases from J, leaving 16 bases between. The variable domain in full, completed from reference TRBV5-1 and TRBJ1-1, reads KAGVTQTPRYLIKTRGQQVTLSCSPISGHRSVSWYQQTPGQGLQFLFEYFSETQRNKGNFPGRFSGRQFSNSRSEMNVSTLELGDSALYLCASSGGSLAMNTEAFFGQGTRLTVV.

The V gene is TRBV7-2, the J gene TRBJ1-5; no reliable D call. V shed 0 bases and J shed 3 bases, with 12 bases lying between them. The CDR3 sequence is 16 residues long. Germline loops: CDR1 SGHTA, CDR2 FQGNSA. For the CDR3, the DNA is TGTGCCAGCAGCTTAGCGCCTCAGGTAAACAATCAGCCCCAGCATTTT. It encodes CASSLAPQVNNQPQHF.

The V gene is TRBV13, the J gene TRBJ2-7; D may be TRBD1 (5 bases). This CDR3 has 15 residues. CDR1 is PRHDT and CDR2 is FYEKMQ in the germline V gene (reference sequence). The V and J ends lost 2 bases and 1 base respectively, with 12 bases between them. Here the CDR3 reads CASSLKGSLSYEQYF. The CDR3 DNA follows: TGTGCCAGCAGCTTAAAGGGGTCGTTGTCCTACGAGCAGTACTTC.

This chain joins TRBV12-5 and TRBJ2-3, with a possible D match to TRBD2 (5 bases). The CDR3 is 16 residues long. Germline CDR1 LGHNT, CDR2 FRNRAP. The germline V and J ends were trimmed by 6 bases and 3 bases, with 19 bases remaining between them. The CDR3 sequence is CASGSGRGSGTDTQYF. CDR3 in DNA: TGTGCTAGTGGCTCCGGACGGGGATCCGGGACAGATACGCAGTATTTT.

This clone was recorded once. This rearrangement joins TRBV5-6 to TRBJ2-1; 9 positions agree with TRBD1. The CDR3 is made up of 13 amino acids. Trimming removed 2 bases from V and 15 bases from J; junction bases left unmatched: 9. CDR1 and CDR2 (germline): SGHDT, YYEEEE. In DNA, the CDR3 is TGTGCCAGCAGCTTTAACGAGGACAGGGGAAGGTTCTTC. Translated: CASSFNEDRGRFF. Drawing the rest from reference TRBV5-6 and TRBJ2-1, the complete variable domain is DAGVTQSPTHLIKTRGQQVTLRCSPKSGHDTVSWYQQALGQGPQFIFQYYEEEERQRGNFPDRFSGHQFPNYSSELNVNALLLGDSALYLCASSFNEDRGRFFGPGTRLTVL.